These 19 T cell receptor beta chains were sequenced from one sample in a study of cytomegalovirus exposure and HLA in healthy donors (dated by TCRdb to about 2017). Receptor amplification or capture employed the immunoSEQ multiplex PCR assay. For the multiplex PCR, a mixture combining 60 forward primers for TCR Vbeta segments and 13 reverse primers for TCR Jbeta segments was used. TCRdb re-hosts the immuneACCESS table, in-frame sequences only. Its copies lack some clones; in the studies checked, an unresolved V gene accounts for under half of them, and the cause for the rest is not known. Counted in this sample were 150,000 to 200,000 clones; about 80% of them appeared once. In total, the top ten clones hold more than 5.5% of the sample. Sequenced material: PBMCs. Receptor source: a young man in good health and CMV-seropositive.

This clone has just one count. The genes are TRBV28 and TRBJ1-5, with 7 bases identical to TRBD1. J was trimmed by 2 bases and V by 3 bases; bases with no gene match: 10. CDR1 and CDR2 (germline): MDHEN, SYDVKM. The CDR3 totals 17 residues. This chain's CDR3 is CASSFWSGGRGNQPQHF. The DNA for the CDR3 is TGTGCCAGCAGTTTTTGGTCAGGGGGTCGGGGCAATCAGCCCCAGCATTTT.

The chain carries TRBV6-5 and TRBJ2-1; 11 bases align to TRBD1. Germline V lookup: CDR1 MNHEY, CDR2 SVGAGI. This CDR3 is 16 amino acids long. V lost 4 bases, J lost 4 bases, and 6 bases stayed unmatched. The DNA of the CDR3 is TGTGCCAGCAGTTCCCAGGACAGGGGGCCTTACAATGAGCAGTTCTTC. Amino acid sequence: CASSSQDRGPYNEQFF.

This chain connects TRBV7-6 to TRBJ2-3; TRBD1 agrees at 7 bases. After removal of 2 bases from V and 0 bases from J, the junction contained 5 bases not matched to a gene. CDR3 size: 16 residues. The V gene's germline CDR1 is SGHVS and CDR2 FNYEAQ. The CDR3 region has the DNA TGTGCCAGCAGCTTAACTTGGGACAGTAGCACAGATACGCAGTATTTT. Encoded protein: CASSLTWDSSTDTQYF.

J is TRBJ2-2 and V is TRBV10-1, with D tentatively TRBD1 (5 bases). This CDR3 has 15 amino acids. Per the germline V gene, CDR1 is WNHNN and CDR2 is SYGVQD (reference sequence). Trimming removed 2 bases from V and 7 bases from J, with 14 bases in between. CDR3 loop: CASSESQGMNGELFF. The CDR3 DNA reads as TGCGCCAGCAGTGAGAGCCAGGGAATGAACGGGGAGCTGTTTTTT.

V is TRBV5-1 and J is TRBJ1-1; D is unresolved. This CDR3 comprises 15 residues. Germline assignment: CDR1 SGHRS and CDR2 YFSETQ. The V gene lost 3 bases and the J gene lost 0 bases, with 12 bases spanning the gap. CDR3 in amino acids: CASSSEAVMNTEAFF. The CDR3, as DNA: TGCGCCAGCAGCTCGGAGGCGGTAATGAACACTGAAGCTTTCTTT.

This CDR3 is CASSLSTPGTGTYGYTF. CDR3 DNA sequence: TGTGCCAGCAGTTTATCGACCCCCGGGACAGGTACATATGGCTACACCTTC. The rearrangement uses TRBV27 and TRBJ1-2; TRBD1 matches 8 bases. The junction had 11 bases not matched to a gene; V was cut back by 0 bases and J by 5 bases. The CDR3 covers 17 residues. Germline CDR1 and CDR2: MNHEY and SMNVEV (reference sequence).

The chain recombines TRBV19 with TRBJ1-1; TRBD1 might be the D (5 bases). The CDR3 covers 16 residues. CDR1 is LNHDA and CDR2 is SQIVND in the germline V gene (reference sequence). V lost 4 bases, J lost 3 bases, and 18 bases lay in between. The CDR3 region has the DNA TGTGCCAGTAGTACCACCGGCGGGGGGTCCGACACTGAAGCTTTCTTT. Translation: CASSTTGGGSDTEAFF.

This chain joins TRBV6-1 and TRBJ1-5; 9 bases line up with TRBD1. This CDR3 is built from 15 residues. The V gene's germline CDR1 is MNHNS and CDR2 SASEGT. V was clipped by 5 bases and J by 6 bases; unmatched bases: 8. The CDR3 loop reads CASSTGQGFRQPQHF. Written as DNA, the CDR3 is TGTGCCAGCAGTACGGGACAGGGATTCCGTCAGCCCCAGCATTTT.

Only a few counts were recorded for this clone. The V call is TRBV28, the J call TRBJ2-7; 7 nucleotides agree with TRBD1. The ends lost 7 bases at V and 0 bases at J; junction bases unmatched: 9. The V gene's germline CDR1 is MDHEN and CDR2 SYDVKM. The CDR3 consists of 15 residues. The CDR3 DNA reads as TGTGCCAGCATCACCGGGACAGCTTTCTCCTACGAGCAGTACTTC. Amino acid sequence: CASITGTAFSYEQYF. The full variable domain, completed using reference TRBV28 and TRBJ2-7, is DVKVTQSSRYLVKRTGEKVFLECVQDMDHENMFWYRQDPGLGLRLIYFSYDVKMKEKGDIPEGYSVSREKKERFSLILESASTNQTSMYLCASITGTAFSYEQYFGPGTRLTVT.

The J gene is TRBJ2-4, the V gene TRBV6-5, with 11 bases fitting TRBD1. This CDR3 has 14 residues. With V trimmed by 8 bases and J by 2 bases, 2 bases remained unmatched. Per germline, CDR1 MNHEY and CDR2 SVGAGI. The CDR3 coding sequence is TGTGCCAGCGGACAGGGGGCTACCAAAAACATTCAGTACTTC. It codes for CASGQGATKNIQYF.

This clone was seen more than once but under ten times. CDR3: CASSLKLRWDTEAFF. The DNA for the CDR3 is TGTGCCAGCAGTTTAAAACTCAGGTGGGACACTGAAGCTTTCTTT. The chain couples TRBV27 to TRBJ1-1; D unresolved. Germline assignment: CDR1 MNHEY and CDR2 SMNVEV (reference sequence). This CDR3 is built from 15 residues. V was cut by 2 bases and J by 3 bases, with 13 bases left in between.

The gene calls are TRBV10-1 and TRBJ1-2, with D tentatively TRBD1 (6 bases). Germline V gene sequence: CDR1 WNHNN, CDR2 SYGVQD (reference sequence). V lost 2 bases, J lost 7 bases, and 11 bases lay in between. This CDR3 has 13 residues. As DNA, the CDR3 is TGCGCCAGCAGTGAGGGCAGGGGCGGTGGCTACACCTTC. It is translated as CASSEGRGGGYTF.

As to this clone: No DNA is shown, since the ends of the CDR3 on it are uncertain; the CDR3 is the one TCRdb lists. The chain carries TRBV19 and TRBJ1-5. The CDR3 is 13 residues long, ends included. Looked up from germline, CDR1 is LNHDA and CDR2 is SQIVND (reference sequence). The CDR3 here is CASTSGFGQPQHF.

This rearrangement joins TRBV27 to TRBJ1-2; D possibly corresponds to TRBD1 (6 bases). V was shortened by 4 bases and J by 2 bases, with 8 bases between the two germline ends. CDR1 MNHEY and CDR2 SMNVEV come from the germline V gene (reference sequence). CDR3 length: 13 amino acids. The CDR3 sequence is CASSSDRNYGYTF. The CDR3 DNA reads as TGTGCCAGCAGTTCGGACAGAAACTATGGCTACACCTTC.

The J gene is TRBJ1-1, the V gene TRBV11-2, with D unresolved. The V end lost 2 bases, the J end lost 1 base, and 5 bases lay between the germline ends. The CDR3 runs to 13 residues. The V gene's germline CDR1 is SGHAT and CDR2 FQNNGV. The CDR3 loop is CASSLSGNTEAFF. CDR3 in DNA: TGTGCCAGCAGCTTAAGCGGGAACACTGAAGCTTTCTTT.

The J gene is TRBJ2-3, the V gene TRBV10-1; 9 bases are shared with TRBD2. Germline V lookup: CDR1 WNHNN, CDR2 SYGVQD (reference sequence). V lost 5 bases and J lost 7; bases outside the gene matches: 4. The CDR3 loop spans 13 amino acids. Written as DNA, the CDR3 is TGCGCCAGCAGTAGGCGGGGGGGGAATACGCAGTATTTT. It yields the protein CASSRRGGNTQYF.

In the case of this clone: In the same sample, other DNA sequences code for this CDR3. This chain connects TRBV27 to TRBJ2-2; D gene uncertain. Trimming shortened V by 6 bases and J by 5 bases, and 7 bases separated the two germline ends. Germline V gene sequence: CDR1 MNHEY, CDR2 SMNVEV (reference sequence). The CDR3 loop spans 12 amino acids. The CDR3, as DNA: TGTGCCAGCAGGGTTCGGACCGGGGAGCTGTTTTTT. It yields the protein CASRVRTGELFF.

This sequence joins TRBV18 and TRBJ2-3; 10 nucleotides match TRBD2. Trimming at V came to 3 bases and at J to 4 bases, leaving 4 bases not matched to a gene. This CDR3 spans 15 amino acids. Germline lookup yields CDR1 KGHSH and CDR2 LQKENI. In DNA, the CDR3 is TGTGCCAGCTCACCGTCAAGCGGGAGGGCAGATACGCAGTATTTT. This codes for CASSPSSGRADTQYF.

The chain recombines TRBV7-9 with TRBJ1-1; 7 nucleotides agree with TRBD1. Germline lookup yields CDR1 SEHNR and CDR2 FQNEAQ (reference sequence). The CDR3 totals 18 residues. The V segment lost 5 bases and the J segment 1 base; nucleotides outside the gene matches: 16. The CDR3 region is CASSRARQGLLGNTEAFF. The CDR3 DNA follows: TGTGCCAGCAGCCGAGCGAGACAGGGTCTGTTGGGGAACACTGAAGCTTTCTTT.